This entry describes one T cell receptor (beta chain). This clonotype appeared a few times. The specificity of this receptor is unknown. At one boundary the junction diverges from the germline segment, which might be a read error. This entry comes from a study of blood T cells in healthy people across ages (dated by TCRdb to between 2014 and 2017). General notes on the study: In model experiments, roughly one uniquely barcoded TCR beta cDNA molecule per two T cells was captured by template switching. To track age-related changes in TCR beta repertoire diversity, the study relied on deep sequencing normalized with unique cDNA molecular identifiers. The donors were divided into four age groups: young (average about 15 years), middle-aged (over 35), aged (about 62) and long-lived (about 79). To avoid experimental bias, donors of different ages were randomly spread across the sequencing lanes. Using the same blood draw, the study looked at two additional independent replicas of 1 million unique cDNA reads for two donors, one aged 18 to 30 and the other aged 80 or older.

Beyond this particular receptor, the publication reports: The long-lived group showed more naive CD4+ T cells, fewer expanded clones and increased TCR diversity than the aged group, suggesting age selection. There was a strong correlation between observed TCR beta diversity and the percentage of naive T cells measured by flow cytometry. Since profiling was done on bulk unsorted PBMCs, naive and antigen-experienced compartments could not be conclusively compared. As age increased, observed TCR beta diversity per million T cells dropped in a roughly linear way, and a significant reduction was already evident by age around 41. Estimates of total diversity from one million sequenced T cells were regarded as lower bounds and underestimates. Because donor CMV infection status was unknown, age-related changes in expanded clonotypes were potentially confounded.

The approximately 39 donors, aged roughly 6 to 95 years, were systemically healthy Caucasian individuals from Russia. Each donor gave around 9 milliliters of peripheral blood, collected into EDTA-treated Vacutainer tubes. Ficoll-Paque density-gradient centrifugation was used to isolate PBMCs, with at least 6.5 million obtained per sample. Total RNA, at least 6 micrograms per sample, was extracted from PBMCs with Trizol reagent. For every donor, an aliquot of PBMCs went through flow cytometry to measure the percentages of naive CD45RAhigh/CD27high T cells. The receptor library was made with 5' RACE. Reads for this sample came from an Illumina HiSeq 2500. A second roughly 6 to 11 cycle PCR used a sample-barcoded 5' primer and a J-beta primer mix. Each TCR beta cDNA molecule received a unique molecular identifier from a template-switch 5' adaptor carrying 12 random nucleotides. At least 2.5 million CDR3-containing paired-end reads were obtained from each sample. The Mint cDNA synthesis kit, primed by a TRBC-specific oligonucleotide, was used to synthesize first-strand cDNA from all RNA. Following uracil-DNA glycosylase treatment, a first 18-cycle PCR with universal primers M1SS and BC2_uni_R was performed on all cDNA. As for the original processing: Each sample was normalized by randomly selecting 1 million high-quality reads, each carrying a distinct molecular identifier. Instead of being binned into consensus sequences, reads that shared molecular identifiers were thrown out. MiTCR, with a Q25 quality threshold and the strictest error-elimination algorithm, was used for CDR3 identification, clonotype clustering and error correction. A nonparametric unseen species model with Euler transformation was used to estimate a lower bound on total TCR beta diversity. TCRdb reanalyzed the raw reads on its own, using fastp at Q25 for trimming and MiXCR for clone calling, and kept in-frame beta chains. Identical CDR3 protein sequences are pooled into one entry, listed with their most common genes and DNA. The V and J calls reflect TCRdb's pipeline rather than the authors' work. This sample has under 2,000,000 distinct CDR3 sequences in its table, and about 50% of those were observed once. The ten most abundant clones make up more than 2% of the sample.

The sequencing sample was made of blood. This receptor was obtained from a woman aged 40 to 50 in good health.

The bases are TGCGCCAGCAGCCAAGAACCGGACAGGGCGGCCAAGAACATTCAGTACTTC. It translates as CASSQEPDRAAKNIQYF. The V gene is TRBV4-1 and the J gene is TRBJ2-4; TRBD1 aligns with 8 central bases. The CDR3 starts with the cysteine, ends with the phenylalanine, and has 17 residues. CDR3 DNA only is kept here, 51 bases in frame from base 1. Based on the germline V gene, the CDR1 and CDR2 sequences are MGHRA and YSYEKL.